The 6 T cell receptor beta chains below all came from one sample that was sequenced in a study of regulatory T cells in long-lasting Graves disease. Stated time point: newly diagnosed GD, antithyroid drugs for less than 3 months. Scientists built the TCR library using RNA that was extracted from PBMCs. Arm-PCR of CDR3 regions and iRepertoire HTBI primers were used to build TCR beta libraries. Via MiXCR, TCRdb re-called the multiplex PCR reads, giving one row per CDR3 protein. Here the sample spans 600,000 to 650,000 distinct CDR3 sequences, about 15% being singletons. In addition, the sample was reused for a study of T cells in Graves' hyperthyroidism and ophthalmopathy.

Material: peripheral blood mononuclear cells (PBMCs), obtained at new diagnosis, from a patient treated with antithyroid drugs. The receptor set was obtained from a woman aged 25 to 39 with Graves disease.

For this clonotype: A much larger clone lies a single base off, so this may be a read error. J is TRBJ1-5 and V is TRBV6-1; D is possibly TRBD1 (5 bases). This CDR3 is 15 amino acids long. The V gene's germline CDR1 is MNHNS and CDR2 SASEGT. CDR3 in DNA: TGTGCCAGCAGTGAAGCCAGTCGGGGCAATCAGTCCCAGCATTTT. It is translated as CASSEASRGNQSQHF.

This chain connects TRBV28 to TRBJ1-1, with D perhaps TRBD1 (6 bases). CDR1 and CDR2 from the germline V gene are MDHEN and SYDVKM. Trimming removed 10 bases at V and 1 base at J, with 16 bases between. This CDR3 region has 14 residues. CDR3 sequence: CATEAGVSNTEAFF. CDR3 coding DNA: TGTGCCACCGAAGCAGGGGTCTCGAACACTGAAGCTTTCTTT.

Comments on this clonotype: A much larger clonotype is one base distant, so this may be a read error. V gene TRBV5-1 combines with J gene TRBJ2-2; D gene uncertain. The V and J ends lost 4 bases and 4 bases respectively, with 5 bases between them. CDR3 length equals 12 residues. Germline CDR1 reads SGHRS; CDR2 reads YFSETQ. CDR3 region: CASSGVTGELFF. CDR3 nucleotide sequence: TGCGCCAGCAGCGGGGTCACCGGGGAGCTGTTTTTT.

The gene calls are TRBV3-1 and TRBJ2-1; no reliable D call. The V gene lost 0 bases and the J gene lost 2 bases, with 11 bases spanning the gap. The CDR3 consists of 16 residues. CDR1 and CDR2 (germline): LGHDT, YNNKEL (reference sequence). The CDR3 loop reads CASSQDPMETYNEQFF. CDR3 DNA: TGTGCCAGCAGCCAAGACCCCATGGAAACCTACAATGAGCAGTTCTTC.

Many counts were recorded for this clonotype. The J gene is TRBJ2-7, the V gene TRBV27, with D possibly called TRBD1 or TRBD2 (5 bases each). Between the trimmed V and J ends, which lost 5 bases and 4 bases, there was a span of 15 bases. The CDR3 is 14 amino acids. From germline, CDR1 is MNHEY and CDR2 SMNVEV (reference sequence). The CDR3, as DNA: TGTGCCAGCAGTCCGCAGGGACGGGATTACGAGCAGTACTTC. Amino acid sequence: CASSPQGRDYEQYF.

This clonotype turned up a few times. The chain joins TRBV30 to TRBJ1-4; TRBD1 might be the D (5 bases). In germline, CDR1 is GTSNPN, CDR2 SVGIG (reference sequence). Trimming took off 3 bases at V and 3 bases at J, with 11 bases between the two ends. The CDR3 totals 14 residues. CDR3 in DNA: TGTGCCTGGAGCGCCCTAGGGGCTAATGAAAAACTGTTTTTT. Protein product: CAWSALGANEKLFF.